The clone carrying this T cell receptor (beta chain) was detected only a few times. This specimen comes from a study of T cells after yellow fever vaccination. In germline, CDR1 is SEHNR, CDR2 FQNEAQ (reference sequence). The CDR3 sequence is 14 residues long. Trimming left V 3 bases short and J 0 bases short, with 6 bases between. TCRdb used MiXCR to reprocess the 5' RACE reads, holding one entry per CDR3 protein. The sample holds more than 300,000 distinct CDR3 sequences; about 10% are singletons and the top ten take about 3%. The TCR sequence derives from a man aged 18 to 30 who received the YFV17D yellow fever vaccine. The J gene is TRBJ1-3, the V gene TRBV7-9; D is ambiguous. This sample comprised CD4+ T cells sorted from PBMCs, obtained 45 days after the yellow fever booster vaccination. The CDR3 DNA is TGTGCCAGCAGCTTGGGGATCTCTGGAAACACCATATATTTT. The encoded protein is CASSLGISGNTIYF.